This section outlines one T cell receptor (beta chain) sequence together with its context. This clone was seen at least ten times. This clone's antigen is unknown. The input lacks base qualities; no much larger clone sits a single base away. The source of the sample is a study of blood T cell repertoires in COVID-19 (TCRdb year 2020). General notes on the study: Samples covering the acute and convalescent phases of COVID-19 were provided by collaborators in the United States, Italy and Spain. The prospective study material was composed of cDNA or gDNA derived from T cells, B-cell-depleted T cells, or PBMCs. The dataset comprised deeply sampled blood TCRbeta repertoires from subjects exposed to, actively infected with, or recovered from COVID-19. The repertoires were released in a freely available public database meant as a resource for research on the immune response to SARS-CoV-2. The samples were drawn from two sources: the first 160 participants of the ongoing ImmuneRACE study, and approximately 1,300 subjects contributed by 6 global collaborators. The sample metadata nearly always contained a de-identified subject ID, COVID-19 status, age in years and sex. HLA class I and class II types, where available, came from metadata supplied by the sample provider rather than from assay-based typing.

Each collaborating institution followed its own protocols to collect whole blood in K2EDTA tubes. Collaborator samples were shipped for TCRbeta analysis as frozen whole blood, isolated PBMCs, or DNA extracted from either sample type. The immunoSEQ Assay, a bias-controlled multiplex PCR, was used to amplify TCRbeta CDR3 regions from genomic DNA. The authors' pipeline ran thus. The number of nucleated cells in each sample was estimated from the amplification of reference gene primers within the assay. To quantify the absolute abundance of each unique TCRbeta CDR3 rearrangement, sequence reads were collapsed and filtered. For each sample, productive Simpson clonality was calculated as the square root of Simpson's diversity index across productive rearrangements. This immuneACCESS table, as held by TCRdb, lists in-frame sequences with V and J called but not all clones. Of the missing ones, under half trace to an unresolved V gene in checked studies; the others have no known cause. The DNA gave D and trimming, while V, J and clone size come from that table. In this sample the table shows 70,000 to 95,000 clones, roughly 85% of which occur a single time. The ten largest clones capture 16% of the sample.

The full study reports these points: The amount of clinical and demographic metadata varied by source and participant and was provided uncurated.

Reading the germline V gene gives CDR1 MDHEN and CDR2 SYDVKM. The cysteine opens and the phenylalanine closes a CDR3 of 14 amino acids. The only DNA kept is the CDR3, 42 bases in frame from the first base. Deletion took 5 bases off V and 3 bases off J, with a span of 11 bases between the germline ends. Sequenced: peripheral blood. The sequence joins TRBV28 to TRBJ1-5; the D segment could be TRBD1, given 5 matching bases. This receptor was obtained from a human donor in a cohort sampled during active COVID-19. The CDR3 region has the sequence CASSPRQYNQPQHF. The DNA sequence is TGTGCCAGCAGTCCAAGACAGTACAATCAGCCCCAGCATTTT. When the CDR3 is completed using the reference TRBV28 and TRBJ1-5 genes on either side, the full variable domain is DVKVTQSSRYLVKRTGEKVFLECVQDMDHENMFWYRQDPGLGLRLIYFSYDVKMKEKGDIPEGYSVSREKKERFSLILESASTNQTSMYLCASSPRQYNQPQHFGDGTRLSIL.